The entry that follows covers one TCR beta chain sequence. These data originate in a study of a mutant IDH1 vaccine in newly diagnosed glioma. Across the study: There were approximately 60% males and roughly 38% females among treated patients, whose mean age was approximately 44 years.

Clones were read by immunoSEQ multiplex PCR, and TCRdb kept only the in-frame ones, dropping some. The table shows around 88,000 clones, with around 80% occurring only once. As for time point: baseline, week 1 (first vaccination visit). Treatment indicated: pre-vaccination baseline after standard-of-care therapy. The V segment lost 0 bases and the J segment 4 bases; nucleotides outside the gene matches: 4. The CDR3 covers 16 residues. Germline CDR1 and CDR2: ENHRY and SYGVKD. The sequence came from a man aged 35 to 55 with glioma. The sample in question was PBMCs, obtained from a glioma patient treated with radiotherapy, temozolomide or both. This chain uses TRBV10-3 with TRBJ2-2; 8 bases fit TRBD1. The CDR3 sequence is CAISESGQVGTGELFF. The DNA of the CDR3 is TGTGCCATCAGTGAGTCGGGACAGGTCGGCACCGGGGAGCTGTTTTTT.